This T cell receptor (beta chain) was sequenced in a study of shared clonotypes between healthy human individuals. Turning to the study itself: Donor ages ranged 18 to 49 years: a couple of women, a few men.

Only a few counts were recorded for this clone. Its antigen remains unknown. Study outcomes and limitations: Sampling included only blood; tissue repertoires likely differ.

Healthy HIV-negative adults without recent acute infections or vaccinations served as donors. Unsorted material relied on tens of millions of PBMCs as the source of genomic DNA. Assay: immunoSEQ multiplex PCR; the TCRdb copy retains only in-frame clones and omits some. The sample has about 480,000 clones; 79% are singletons. CDR3 length: 12 amino acids. With V trimmed by 7 bases and J by 7 bases, 7 bases remained unmatched. CDR1 is GTSNPN, CDR2 SVGIG, per germline (reference sequence). Material for sequencing was PBMCs. The sequence was collected from a woman in her thirties or forties in good health. Some clones in this sample may be carry-over from other donors' samples. This sequence joins TRBV30 and TRBJ2-7, with 10 bases fitting TRBD2. The CDR3: CASSSGRGEQYF. The DNA of the CDR3 is TGTGCCTCCTCTAGCGGGAGAGGTGAGCAGTACTTC.